The source of this T cell receptor (beta chain) is a study of blood T cell repertoires in COVID-19 (dated by TCRdb to 2018 to 2020). Context from the whole study: Samples from collaborators originated in the United States, Italy and Spain and spanned both the acute and convalescent phases of COVID-19. The prospective study material was composed of cDNA or gDNA derived from T cells, B-cell-depleted T cells, or PBMCs. Deeply sampled blood TCRbeta repertoires from subjects exposed to, actively infected with, or recovered from COVID-19 were included in the dataset. The repertoires were released in a freely available public database meant as a resource for research on the immune response to SARS-CoV-2. Samples were obtained from the ongoing ImmuneRACE study (first 160 participants) and from 1,000 to 1,500 subjects provided by 6 global collaborators. Nearly every sample came with metadata listing a de-identified subject ID, COVID-19 status, age in years and sex. HLA class I and class II types, where available, came from metadata supplied by the sample provider rather than from assay-based typing. General findings and caveats noted by the study authors: Clinical and demographic metadata were provided uncurated, with the amount varying by source and participant.

TCRbeta CDR3 regions were amplified from genomic DNA using the immunoSEQ Assay, a bias-controlled multiplex PCR. From the authors' description of their analysis: Nucleated cell counts per sample were estimated from amplification of reference gene primers within the assay. To quantify the absolute abundance of each unique TCRbeta CDR3 rearrangement, sequence reads were collapsed and filtered. Productive Simpson clonality was computed per sample as the square root of Simpson's diversity index over productive rearrangements. TCRdb took over this immuneACCESS table, retaining in-frame rearrangements with V and J assigned. Such tables are incomplete; in checked studies, under half of the missing clones stem from an unresolved V gene, and the remainder is unexplained. V, J and clone size reflect that table, while D and trimming were determined from the DNA. Present in this sample are 25,000 to 35,000 clones, around 83% of which were seen just once. Jointly, the top ten make up around 7% of the sample.

For this chain, trimming is 0 bases at the V end and 8 bases at the J end, and the number of junction bases without a gene match is 6. CDR1 and CDR2 are drawn from the germline V gene: SGHRS, YFSETQ. Including the terminal cysteine and phenylalanine, the CDR3 comprises 16 residues. The kept DNA is CDR3 alone, 48 bases in frame from the first base. About this clone itself: This clone's antigen is unknown. Base qualities are missing; no much larger clone stands one base away.

Collaborating institutions collected whole blood in K2EDTA tubes following their own protocols. Collaborator samples were shipped for TCRbeta analysis as frozen whole blood, isolated PBMCs, or DNA extracted from either sample type. The sequenced material came from peripheral blood. The rearranged segments are TRBV5-1 and TRBJ2-1; 12 nucleotides in the junction match TRBD1. The receptor comes from a human donor in a cohort sampled during active COVID-19. This receptor carries the CDR3 CASSLAGTGGRDEQFF. The DNA is TGCGCCAGCAGCTTGGCCGGGACAGGGGGCCGAGATGAGCAGTTCTTC.